The source of this T cell receptor beta chain is a study of OX40 agonist ivuxolimab in advanced cancers. Study at large: Patients were given ivuxolimab, an antibody that agonizes OX40 (CD134). Among those treated, three patients had partial responses, one with hepatocellular carcinoma and two with cutaneous melanoma. Study findings and constraints: Expanded clones were, on average, more numerous in CD8+ T cells than in CD4+. What antigens the expanded peripheral T cells recognized was never established.

Germline assignment: CDR1 MRHNA and CDR2 SNTAGT. J gave up 0 bases and V 2 bases, and 6 bases lay outside the gene matches. This CDR3 is built from 16 residues. Some clones are missing from TCRdb's copy, which holds only in-frame ones; the method was immunoSEQ multiplex PCR. In the table there are about 33,000 clones, about four fifths of which are singletons. With respect to this clone: Its antigen is not identified.

The receptor was derived from an adult with an advanced solid tumor such as melanoma, head and neck, liver or kidney cancer. V usage is TRBV6-4 and J usage is TRBJ2-7; 8 bases match TRBD1. The sample was CD4+ or CD8+ T cells sorted from blood, taken in a trial of the OX40 agonist ivuxolimab. The CDR3 is CASSDPGQVGSYEQYF. The CDR3 coding sequence is TGTGCCAGCAGTGACCCGGGACAGGTCGGCTCCTACGAGCAGTACTTC.